The T cell receptor beta chain under discussion was sequenced for a study of T cells in localized non-small cell lung cancer (dated by TCRdb to the early 2020s). Study-wide context: The study analyzed T cell repertoires of 200 to 250 early-stage NSCLC patients, comparing tumors and uninvolved tumor-adjacent lungs. The cohort was made up of 200 to 250 treatment-naive NSCLC patients whose localized lung tumors had been resected. The mean age of the NSCLC patients was roughly 63 years, with fewer than 150 men and 107 women. The paper's findings and limits, for the study overall: Uninvolved tumor-adjacent lung showed the highest T cell clonality, higher than tumor, which suggests more focused antigenic responses in the uninvolved tumor-adjacent lung. Because the study design was exploratory, TCR variables were selected using unadjusted p-values without false-discovery rate correction. Because multi-region tumor sequencing was not done, intratumor heterogeneity could not be ruled out. Longer overall survival was associated with higher T cell density in blood, whereas shorter survival was associated with higher clonality in adjacent lung. Of the top 100 tumor clones, a median of roughly 57 were detected in paired uninvolved adjacent lung; around 27 were also among that lung's top 100.

TCR beta CDR3 regions were sequenced from DNA using the immunoSEQ Assay. The paper's data handling went like this. T cell density was computed as TCR beta template counts normalized to usable DNA estimated by amplifying housekeeping genes. The preseqR package was used to estimate richness by extrapolating to 400,000 templates for PBMC samples and to 120,000 templates for tissue samples. Clonality was defined by subtracting Pielou's evenness from one. Tissue-enriched TCRs were identified through differential abundance testing performed on productive amino-acid clonotypes, with a minimum total count of 5 and an alpha of 0.1. The Jaccard Index and the Morisita Overlap Index were used to measure how much the repertoires overlapped between compartments. TCR beta CDR3s were clustered by GLIPH together with public tetramer-defined viral CDR3s, and at least three viral sequences plus V-gene enrichment were required for viral motifs. Imported from immuneACCESS, the table was reduced by TCRdb to in-frame sequences with V and J called. These copies leave out some clones; in studies compared against another copy, an unresolved V gene accounts for under half, and the cause of the remainder is not known. The V and J calls and the clone size are those of that table, but D and trimming were determined from the DNA. The sample table holds around 48,000 clones, of which roughly 77% were seen once. The top ten hold about a sixth of the sample.

Worth noting for this clone: What antigen it recognizes has not been identified. No base qualities exist here, and no much larger clone lies one base off it.

At diagnosis, tumor, uninvolved tumor-adjacent lung and peripheral blood were collected and then preserved as a mix of FFPE and fresh-frozen material. For TCR repertoire profiling, blood samples were analyzed as peripheral blood mononuclear cells. The clonotype comes from a man between 40 and 75 years old with stage I squamous cell lung carcinoma. Source: peripheral blood, taken before any cancer treatment.

The DNA sequence is TGTGCCAGCAGCCCTCAGGGGGGGGTCTATGGCTACACCTTC. This gives the protein CASSPQGGVYGYTF. The chain couples TRBV6-5 to TRBJ1-2; 7 central bases correspond to TRBD1. V is trimmed back by 6 bases and J by 4 bases, and the junction contains 8 bases that no gene match accounts for. CDR1 and CDR2, looked up from the germline V gene, are MNHEY and SVGAGI. The CDR3 spans 14 residues, from the cysteine through the phenylalanine. The only DNA kept is the CDR3, 42 bases in frame from the first base.